A single sample is the source of the 7 T cell receptor beta chains below, sequenced in a study of blood T cell repertoires in COVID-19. Profiled with immunoSEQ multiplex PCR; TCRdb holds only in-frame clones, not every one. The profile shows some 200,000 clones, approximately 87% of them singletons. The material sequenced was PBMCs or T cells enriched from blood (not recorded which). The receptors originated from a woman aged 50 to 60 in a cohort exposed to, infected with or recovered from COVID-19 (not recorded which).

The gene calls are TRBV28 and TRBJ1-3; D is ambiguous. The CDR3 spans 15 residues. Between the trimmed V and J ends, which lost 4 bases and 0 bases, there was a span of 10 bases. In germline, CDR1 is MDHEN, CDR2 SYDVKM. CDR3 region: CASSSGYSSGNTIYF. The CDR3, as DNA: TGTGCCAGCAGTTCAGGTTATAGCTCTGGAAACACCATATATTTT.

V gene TRBV7-9 combines with J gene TRBJ1-5; 7 bases agree with TRBD1. The germline CDR1 and CDR2 sequences are SEHNR and FQNEAQ (reference sequence). The CDR3 totals 14 residues. J lost 2 bases, V lost 3 bases, and 1 base had no gene match. The DNA of the CDR3 is TGTGCCAGCAGCTTCACAGGGGGCAATCAGCCCCAGCATTTT. Translated: CASSFTGGNQPQHF.

The rearrangement links TRBV6-2 or TRBV6-3 to TRBJ2-7, with 8 bases aligning to TRBD1. The CDR3 contains 16 residues. From germline, CDR1 is MNHEY and CDR2 SVGEGT. The V and J ends lost 1 base and 3 bases, in that order; junction bases with no gene match: 8. CDR3 in amino acids: CASSYFPPGQGYEQYF. The CDR3 bases are TGTGCCAGCAGTTACTTTCCTCCAGGACAGGGCTACGAGCAGTACTTC.

The rearrangement uses TRBV3-1 (or the pseudogene TRBV3-2) and TRBJ2-7; tentative D call: TRBD2 (6 bases). This CDR3 contains 15 residues. Germline CDR1 reads LGHDT; CDR2 reads YNNKEL (reference sequence). V dropped 0 bases and J dropped 6 bases, with 15 bases sitting between them. This CDR3 reads CASSQEVRVGGEQYF. CDR3 nucleotides: TGTGCCAGCAGCCAAGAAGTCCGCGTGGGGGGCGAGCAGTACTTC.

The CDR3 DNA follows: TGTGCCAGCAGCCCGGGAAACATGGCTCTAACCGGGGAGCTGTTTTTT. The encoded protein is CASSPGNMALTGELFF. V gene TRBV4-2 combines with J gene TRBJ2-2; possible D gene TRBD2, 5 bases. Germline loops: CDR1 LGHNA, CDR2 YNFKEQ. Between the trimmed V and J ends, which lost 4 bases and 5 bases, there was a span of 17 bases. The CDR3 consists of 16 residues.

J is TRBJ1-5 and V is TRBV4-3, with D tentatively TRBD1 (6 bases). The germline V and J ends were trimmed by 1 base and 6 bases, with 10 bases remaining between them. There are 14 residues in the CDR3. The germline CDR1 and CDR2 sequences are LGHNA and YSLEER. The DNA of the CDR3 is TGCGCCAGCAGCCAAGGGTCAGGGGTTCAGCCCCAGCATTTT. Encoded protein: CASSQGSGVQPQHF.

This clone was picked up a small number of times. The rearrangement uses TRBV10-1 and TRBJ1-5, with 8 bases that match TRBD1. Trimming cost V 10 bases and J 4 bases; bases outside gene matches: 9. Germline CDR1 is WNHNN and CDR2 is SYGVQD (reference sequence). The CDR3 covers 14 residues. The CDR3 loop reads CANPRTGINQPQHF. The CDR3 bases are TGCGCCAACCCACGGACAGGGATTAATCAGCCCCAGCATTTT.